What follows describes a single T cell receptor (beta chain). This clone appeared once. Which antigen it targets is not known. The record has no base qualities; no much larger clone is one base away. No immunosuppressive medication had been given to the ulcerative colitis patients before the diagnostic colonoscopy. Blood was sampled at the time of the colonoscopy. The Wizard kit (Promega) was used to extract genomic DNA from the blood and intestinal samples. V trim: 5 bases; J trim: 2 bases; unmatched bases: 9. Inclusive of the bounding cysteine and phenylalanine, the CDR3 is 16 residues long. Only the CDR3 region is kept as DNA, spanning 48 bases read in frame from base 1. The germline V gene (reference sequence) yields SEHNR for CDR1 and FQNEAQ for CDR2. The data originate from a study of pediatric ulcerative colitis (dated by TCRdb to about 2019). General notes on the study: Several ulcerative colitis patients had pancolitis and two had left-sided colitis, with histology consistent with ulcerative colitis in all. By Pediatric Ulcerative Colitis Activity Index, two patients had mild disease, several had moderate disease and three had acute severe colitis. About 10 newly diagnosed, treatment-naive pediatric ulcerative colitis patients and four non-IBD control children each provided paired blood and rectal samples. What the study reported, not specific to this receptor: Features of the rectal repertoire distinguished controls, mild-moderate colitis patients and acute severe colitis patients, and in acute severe colitis, rectal diversity was reduced because of clonal expansions. Clonal overlap between a subject's own blood and rectum was significantly greater in ulcerative colitis patients than in controls, which suggests more T cell trafficking to inflamed tissue. Because the repertoires came from total lymphocyte DNA, rare subsets such as regulatory T cells may have patterns that are not reflected. For technical reasons, the blood samples of a couple of patients yielded substantially fewer templates, so those samples were excluded from the blood-rectal overlap analysis. A couple of rectal CDR3 clonotypes were found in every ulcerative colitis patient but in no control. The healthy control group was small, with only a handful of individuals.

Using the immunoSEQ TRB Survey service, rearranged CDR3 beta regions were amplified from genomic DNA with multiplex V and J primers. To keep sequencing depth equal across samples, survey-level depth of up to 500,000 reads per sample was applied. The libraries were purified, combined into pools and sequenced with Illumina technology. The authors processed their data as follows. Productive clonality, sample overlap, pairwise scatters, CDR3 beta length, V/D/J gene usage and productiveness were all assessed with the immunoSEQ online tools. Alongside Shannon and Simpson indices, calculated diversity was computed as the number of unique rearrangements divided by total templates, multiplied by 100. Principal component analysis was performed on Z-score normalized data with the R prcomp function and the ggbiplot package. Morisita's index was used to quantify the clonal overlap between blood and rectum within each subject. The source is immuneACCESS, and TCRdb retained only in-frame sequences with V and J called. Part of the clones is not carried over; for the studies checked, unresolved V genes explain less than half of this, and the remainder is unexplained. V and J calls and clone size come straight from that table; D and trimming were deduced from the DNA. The sample has 30,000 to 45,000 clones on record, roughly 83% of them singletons. The biggest ten clones account for 20% to 25% of the sample.

The sequence derives from a girl aged 10 to 17 with moderate ulcerative colitis. The V and J segments used are TRBV7-9 and TRBJ2-3, with 8 bases in between that match TRBD2. Sequences were obtained from blood. CDR3 reads: CASSGGAGVSTDTQYF. Here is the DNA: TGTGCCAGCAGCGGAGGAGCGGGAGTCTCCACAGATACGCAGTATTTT.